The 17 T cell receptor beta chains in this list originate from one sample, sequenced in a study of blood T cell repertoires in COVID-19. This table comes from immunoSEQ multiplex PCR, and its TCRdb copy is limited to in-frame clones, with some not included. This repertoire shows some 160,000 clones, roughly 93% found once; its top ten account for 2% to 3%. Sequencing was performed on peripheral blood. The receptors come from a man in his late teens or twenties with acute or convalescent COVID-19.

Only one count was recorded for this clone. The chain links TRBV5-6 to TRBJ2-7; 9 bases match TRBD1. CDR3 length: 14 amino acids. After removal of 0 bases from V and 6 bases from J, the junction contained 4 bases not matched to a gene. Germline lookup yields CDR1 SGHDT and CDR2 YYEEEE. CDR3: CASSLGGTGSEQYF. CDR3 coding DNA: TGTGCCAGCAGCTTGGGAGGGACAGGGAGCGAGCAGTACTTC.

The chain recombines TRBV7-8 with TRBJ2-2; 7 bases map to TRBD2. V trimming: 2 bases; J trimming: 3 bases; junction bases outside the gene matches: 6. Germline V gene lookup returns CDR1 SGHVS and CDR2 FQNEAQ. CDR3 size: 16 residues. CDR3 coding DNA: TGTGCCAGCAGCTTAAGGCCAGGGAGGGACACCGGGGAGCTGTTTTTT. Residues: CASSLRPGRDTGELFF.

V gene TRBV2 combines with J gene TRBJ1-3; D gene uncertain. The germline V gene has CDR1 SNHLY and CDR2 FYNNEI. The V gene lost 2 bases and the J gene lost 0 bases, with 11 bases spanning the gap. This CDR3 has 16 amino acids. CDR3 amino acids: CASSEWGGFSGNTIYF. DNA of the CDR3: TGTGCCAGCAGTGAATGGGGAGGGTTCTCTGGAAACACCATATATTTT.

This chain links TRBV30 with TRBJ2-2; TRBD2 aligns across 9 bases. Germline V gene sequence: CDR1 GTSNPN, CDR2 SVGIG (reference sequence). Losses at the gene ends were 4 bases for V and 0 bases for J; bases not matched to a gene: 12. This CDR3 has 18 amino acids. CDR3 in DNA: TGTGCCTGGAATAAGGGGAGGACTAGCGCCTCGAACACCGGGGAGCTGTTTTTT. As protein: CAWNKGRTSASNTGELFF.

V usage is TRBV5-1 and J usage is TRBJ1-1; 9 nucleotides agree with TRBD1. This CDR3 has 17 amino acids. Losses at the gene ends were 3 bases for V and 4 bases for J; bases not matched to a gene: 13. Germline CDR1 is SGHRS and CDR2 is YFSETQ. The CDR3 nucleotides are TGCGCCAGCAGCTCAGGAACAGGGGGCTTAAGGATCACTGAAGCTTTCTTT. This sequence encodes CASSSGTGGLRITEAFF.

Turning to this clone: Other DNA sequences from this sample encode an identical CDR3 as well. The J gene is TRBJ1-1, the V gene TRBV5-1, with D possibly being TRBD1 (6 bases). Germline CDR1 is SGHRS and CDR2 is YFSETQ. This CDR3 contains 15 residues. V gave up 1 base and J gave up 5 bases, with 15 bases separating them. The CDR3 nucleotides read TGCGCCAGCAGCTTGTTACAGGGCGGGGGAACTGAAGCTTTCTTT. It encodes CASSLLQGGGTEAFF.

The sample holds a few counts of this clone. The chain combines TRBV12-5 with TRBJ2-3; D is unresolved. The CDR3 length is 11 residues. Trimming cost V 5 bases and J 2 bases, with 2 bases left between them. From germline, CDR1 is LGHNT and CDR2 FRNRAP. CDR3 sequence: CASGLTDTQYF. For the CDR3, the DNA is TGTGCTAGTGGTCTCACAGATACGCAGTATTTT.

V and J are TRBV24-1 and TRBJ1-5; D might be TRBD1 (5 bases). This CDR3 spans 13 amino acids. Trimming cost V 4 bases and J 2 bases, with 5 bases left between them. The V gene's germline CDR1 is KGHDR and CDR2 SFDVKD. CDR3 residues: CATSDRGNQPQHF. The CDR3 coding sequence is TGTGCCACCAGTGACAGGGGCAATCAGCCCCAGCATTTT.

The chain joins TRBV5-5 to TRBJ2-1; 9 nucleotides match TRBD2. Germline V gene data show CDR1 as SGHKS and CDR2 as YYEKEE (reference sequence). The CDR3 has 15 amino acids. J was trimmed by 13 bases and V by 2 bases; bases with no gene match: 13. As DNA, the CDR3 is TGTGCCAGCAGCTTAATCATTAGCGGGAGTTGGAAACAGTTCTTC. Protein product: CASSLIISGSWKQFF.

This clone was seen once. The chain recombines TRBV25-1 with TRBJ2-7, with 10 bases identical to TRBD1. There are 15 residues in the CDR3. The V gene's germline CDR1 is MGHDK and CDR2 SYGVNS. J lost 4 bases, V lost 3 bases, and 6 bases had no gene match. The CDR3 loop reads CASSDPGQGPYEQYF. As DNA, the CDR3 is TGTGCCAGCAGTGACCCGGGACAGGGGCCGTACGAGCAGTACTTC.

V usage is TRBV19 and J usage is TRBJ1-6; D unclear. The length of the CDR3 is 15 residues. Trimming shortened V by 4 bases and J by 6 bases, and 13 bases separated the two germline ends. Germline CDR1 is LNHDA and CDR2 is SQIVND (reference sequence). The CDR3 region is CASSTEGFTNSPLHF. The CDR3 nucleotides are TGTGCCAGTAGTACCGAGGGCTTTACTAATTCACCCCTCCACTTT.

The chain couples TRBV5-6 to TRBJ1-1; a weak D match, TRBD1 (6 bases). The V gene's germline CDR1 is SGHDT and CDR2 YYEEEE. Trimming took 2 bases from V and 3 from J, leaving 11 bases between them. CDR3 length: 14 residues. CDR3 sequence (DNA): TGTGCCAGCAGCTTTGTGGGGGCGGACACTGAAGCTTTCTTT. This sequence encodes CASSFVGADTEAFF.

The V call is TRBV2, the J call TRBJ2-7, with TRBD1 identical over 9 bases. Germline V gene lookup returns CDR1 SNHLY and CDR2 FYNNEI. The trim removed 6 bases at V and 4 bases at J, leaving 7 bases unmatched. The CDR3 has 14 amino acids. The CDR3 DNA follows: TGTGCCAGCAGCCGGGACAGGGTGGGGTACGAGCAGTACTTC. It yields the protein CASSRDRVGYEQYF.

For the CDR3, the DNA is TGCGCCAGCAGCAGAGTAACAGGGGCCACCATTTACACTGAAGCTTTCTTT. This gives the protein CASSRVTGATIYTEAFF. J is TRBJ1-1 and V is TRBV5-1; 7 bases map to TRBD1. The CDR3 contains 17 residues. Germline V gene sequence: CDR1 SGHRS, CDR2 YFSETQ. The trim removed 4 bases at V and 3 bases at J, leaving 15 bases unmatched.

The chain joins TRBV9 to TRBJ1-2, with a possible D match to TRBD1 (6 bases). V was clipped by 0 bases and J by 4 bases, with 25 bases between them. This CDR3 comprises 19 residues. Germline CDR1 reads SGDLS; CDR2 reads YYNGEE. The chain's CDR3 is CASSVAIGRGPRGTYGYTF. In DNA, the CDR3 is TGTGCCAGCAGCGTAGCTATCGGCAGGGGCCCCCGCGGCACCTATGGCTACACCTTC.

DNA of the CDR3: TGCGCCAGCAGCTTGGACCCCCAGGGGCCAGTGTACGAGCAGTACTTC. Translated, it gives CASSLDPQGPVYEQYF. V gene TRBV5-1 combines with J gene TRBJ2-7; the D gene is possibly TRBD1 (6 bases). Germline CDR1 SGHRS, CDR2 YFSETQ. The CDR3 runs 16 residues. V lost 0 bases and J lost 4, with 17 bases in between.

The J gene is TRBJ2-6, the V gene TRBV11-2; D is ambiguous. Germline V gene data show CDR1 as SGHAT and CDR2 as FQNNGV. The CDR3 spans 17 residues. V lost 1 base to trimming and J lost 0 bases, with 10 bases between them. The CDR3 DNA is TGTGCCAGCAGCTTAGGGTTACAGAGCTCTGGGGCCAACGTCCTGACTTTC. Its protein is CASSLGLQSSGANVLTF.